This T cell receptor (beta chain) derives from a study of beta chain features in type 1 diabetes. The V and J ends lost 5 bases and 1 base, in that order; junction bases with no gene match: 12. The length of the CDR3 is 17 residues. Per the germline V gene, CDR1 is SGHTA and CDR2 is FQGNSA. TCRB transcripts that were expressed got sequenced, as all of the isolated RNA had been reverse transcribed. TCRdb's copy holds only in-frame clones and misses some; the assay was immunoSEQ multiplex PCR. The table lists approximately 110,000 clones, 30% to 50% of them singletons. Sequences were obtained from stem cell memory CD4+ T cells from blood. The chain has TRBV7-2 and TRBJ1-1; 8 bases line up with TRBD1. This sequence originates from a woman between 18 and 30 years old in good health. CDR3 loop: CASSQDRVLLGNTEAFF. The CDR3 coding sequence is TGTGCCAGCAGCCAGGACAGGGTATTACTAGGGAACACTGAAGCTTTCTTT.